This T cell receptor beta chain was captured in a study of cytomegalovirus exposure and HLA in healthy donors. With 60 Vbeta and 13 Jbeta primers, the PCR was carried out. Measured with immunoSEQ multiplex PCR; TCRdb has only the in-frame clones, and not every one. Of tens of thousands of clones in the sample, about two thirds were seen once. Germline V CDR1 and CDR2: SEHNR, FQNEAQ (reference sequence). Trimming removed 3 bases from V and 0 bases from J, with 11 bases in between. The CDR3 contains 15 residues. A word on this clone: What it recognizes is unknown.

Study results and limitations: Accounts indicate the classifier identified cytomegalovirus status with strong specificity and sensitivity. Most TCR sequences were seen very rarely across donors, but some public TCRs occurred in many. Associated with cytomegalovirus, according to the listing, were 150 to 200 TCR beta chains. A later analysis linked a missense DCLRE1C variant to TCR beta V- and J-gene trimming.

This chain connects TRBV7-9 to TRBJ1-1; possibly TRBD1 for D (5 bases). This clonotype was obtained from a man aged 60-69 years in good health and CMV-seronegative. Sequenced sample: PBMCs. The CDR3: CASSFDSSMNTEAFF. DNA of the CDR3: TGTGCCAGCAGCTTTGACAGTTCTATGAACACTGAAGCTTTCTTT.